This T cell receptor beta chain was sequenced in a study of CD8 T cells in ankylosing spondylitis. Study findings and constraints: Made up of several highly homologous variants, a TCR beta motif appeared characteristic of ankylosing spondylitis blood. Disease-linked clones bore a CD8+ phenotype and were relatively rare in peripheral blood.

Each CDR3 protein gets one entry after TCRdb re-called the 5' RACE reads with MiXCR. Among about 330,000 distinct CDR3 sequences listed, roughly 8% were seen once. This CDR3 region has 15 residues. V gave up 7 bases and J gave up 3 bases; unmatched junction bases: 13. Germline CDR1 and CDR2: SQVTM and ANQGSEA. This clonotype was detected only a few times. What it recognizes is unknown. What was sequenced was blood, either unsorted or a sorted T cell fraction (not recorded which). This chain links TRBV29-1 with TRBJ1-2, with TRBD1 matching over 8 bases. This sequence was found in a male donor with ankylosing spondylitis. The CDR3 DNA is TGCAGCGCCTTTTTTGGATCGGGACAGGACTATGGCTACACCTTC. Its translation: CSAFFGSGQDYGYTF.